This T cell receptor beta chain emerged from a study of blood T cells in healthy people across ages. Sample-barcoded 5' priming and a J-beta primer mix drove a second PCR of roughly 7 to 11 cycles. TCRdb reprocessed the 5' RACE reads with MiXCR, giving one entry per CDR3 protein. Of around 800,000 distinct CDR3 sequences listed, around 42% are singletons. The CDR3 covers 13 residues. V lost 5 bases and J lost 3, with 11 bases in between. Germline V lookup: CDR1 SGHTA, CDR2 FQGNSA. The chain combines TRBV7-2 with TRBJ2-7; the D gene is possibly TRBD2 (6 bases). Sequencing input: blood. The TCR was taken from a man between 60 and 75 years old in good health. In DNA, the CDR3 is TGTGCCAGCAGCCCGGAGGGCTTCTACGAGCAGTACTTC. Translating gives CASSPEGFYEQYF.